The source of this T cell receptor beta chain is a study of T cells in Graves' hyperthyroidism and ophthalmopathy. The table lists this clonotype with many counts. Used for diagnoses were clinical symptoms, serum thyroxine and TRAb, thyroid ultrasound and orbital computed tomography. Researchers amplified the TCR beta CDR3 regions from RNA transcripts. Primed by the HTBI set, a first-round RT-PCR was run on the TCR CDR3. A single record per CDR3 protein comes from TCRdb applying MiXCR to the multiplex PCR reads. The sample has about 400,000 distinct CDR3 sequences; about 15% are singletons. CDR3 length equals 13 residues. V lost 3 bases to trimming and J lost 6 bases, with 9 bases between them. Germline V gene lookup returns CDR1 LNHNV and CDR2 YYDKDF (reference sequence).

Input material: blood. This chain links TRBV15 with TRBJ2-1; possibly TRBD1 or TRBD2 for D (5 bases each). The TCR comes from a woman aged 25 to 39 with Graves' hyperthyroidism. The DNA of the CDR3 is TGTGCCACCAGCAGCGGGGCCCGCAATGAGCAGTTCTTC. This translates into CATSSGARNEQFF.